This T cell receptor beta chain was sequenced for a study of blood T cell repertoires in COVID-19. Across the study: In each case, the material was cDNA or gDNA derived from T cells, B-cell-depleted T cells, or PBMCs.

Germline assignment: CDR1 GTSNPN and CDR2 SVGIG (reference sequence). The V gene lost 0 bases and the J gene lost 7 bases, with 6 bases spanning the gap. This CDR3 is 11 amino acids long. Original processing methods: Amplifying reference gene primers gave estimates of nucleated cell counts. TCRdb's table, derived via immunoSEQ multiplex PCR, lists solely in-frame clones and lacks some. That table gives V, J and clone size, and the DNA gave D and trimming. In the table there are more than 70,000 clones, roughly 84% of which are singletons. This sequence originates from a woman aged 80 or over in a cohort sampled during active or convalescent COVID-19. This rearrangement joins TRBV30 to TRBJ1-1; D gene uncertain. The material sequenced was peripheral blood. CDR3: CAWSVGGEAFF. The CDR3 region has the DNA TGTGCCTGGAGTGTAGGAGGTGAAGCTTTCTTT.